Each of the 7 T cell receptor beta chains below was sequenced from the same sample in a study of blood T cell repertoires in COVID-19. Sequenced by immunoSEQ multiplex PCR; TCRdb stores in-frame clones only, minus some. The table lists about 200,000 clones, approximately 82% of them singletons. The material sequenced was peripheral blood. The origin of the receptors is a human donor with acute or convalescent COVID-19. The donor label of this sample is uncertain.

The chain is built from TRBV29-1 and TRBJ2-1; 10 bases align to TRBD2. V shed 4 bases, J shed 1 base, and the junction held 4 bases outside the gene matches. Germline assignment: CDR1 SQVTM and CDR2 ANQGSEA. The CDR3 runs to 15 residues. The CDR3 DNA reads TGCAGCGTTGCTAGCGGGAGTGAGTCCTACAATGAGCAGTTCTTC. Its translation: CSVASGSESYNEQFF.

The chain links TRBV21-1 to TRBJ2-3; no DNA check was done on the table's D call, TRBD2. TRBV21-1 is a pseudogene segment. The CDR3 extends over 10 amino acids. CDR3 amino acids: CASTPGERYF. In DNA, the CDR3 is TGTGCCAGCACTCCTGGGGAGCGGTATTTT.

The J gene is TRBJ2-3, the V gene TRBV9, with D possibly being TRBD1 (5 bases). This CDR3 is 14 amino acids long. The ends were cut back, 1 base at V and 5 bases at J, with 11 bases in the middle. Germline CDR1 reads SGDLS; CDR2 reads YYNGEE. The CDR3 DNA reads TGTGCCAGCAGCGTACTAGGGGTGAGAGATACGCAGTATTTT. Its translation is CASSVLGVRDTQYF.

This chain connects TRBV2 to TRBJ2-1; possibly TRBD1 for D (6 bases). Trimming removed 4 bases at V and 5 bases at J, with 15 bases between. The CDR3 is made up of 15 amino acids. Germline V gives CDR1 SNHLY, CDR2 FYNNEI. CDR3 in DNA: TGTGCCAGCAGTGGGGGGCGGTTAGGACACAATGAGCAGTTCTTC. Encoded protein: CASSGGRLGHNEQFF.

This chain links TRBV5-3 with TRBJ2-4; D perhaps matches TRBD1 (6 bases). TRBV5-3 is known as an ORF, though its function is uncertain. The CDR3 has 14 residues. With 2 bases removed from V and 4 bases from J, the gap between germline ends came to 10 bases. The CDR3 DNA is TGTGCCAGAAGCTTACCCGGGACAAAAAACATTCAGTACTTC. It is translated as CARSLPGTKNIQYF.

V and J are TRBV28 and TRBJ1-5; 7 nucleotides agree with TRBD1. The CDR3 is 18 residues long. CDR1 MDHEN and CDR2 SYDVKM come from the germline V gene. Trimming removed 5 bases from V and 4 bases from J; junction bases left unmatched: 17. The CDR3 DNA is TGTGCCAGCAGTCTCCGAGGGGACAGCCAACGGGGGAATCAGCCCCAGCATTTT. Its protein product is CASSLRGDSQRGNQPQHF.

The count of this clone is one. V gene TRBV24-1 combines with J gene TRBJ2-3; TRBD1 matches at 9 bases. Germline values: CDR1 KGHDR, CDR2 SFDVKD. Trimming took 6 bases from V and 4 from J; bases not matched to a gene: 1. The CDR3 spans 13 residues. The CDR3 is CATSRDRADTQYF. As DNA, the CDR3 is TGTGCCACCAGTAGGGACAGGGCAGATACGCAGTATTTT.